The next 32 T cell receptor beta chains were all read from a single sample in a study of Tregs in tolerant kidney transplant recipients. The method was immunoSEQ multiplex PCR; TCRdb's version includes in-frame clones alone and lacks a portion of them. Found here are 2,700 or so clones; the top ten clones hold 6.5% to 9.5%. Recipient PBMCs carried a CFSE label and met irradiated graft donor PBMCs for over five days before FACS sorting. These receptors' targets are unknown. Material: CD8+ T cells from blood cultured with allogeneic cells, obtained before the transplant. The receptors come from a human patient who received a combined kidney and bone marrow transplant.

Its frequency marks this clone as large. The DNA read from the CDR3 is TGTGCCAGCACGGGGACACGCAATCAGCCC. Residues: CASTGTRNQP. The whole CDR3 is CASTGTRNQPQHF. This sequence joins TRBV2 and TRBJ1-5; D perhaps matches TRBD1 (6 bases). The read is 3 residues too short to cover the CDR3 end, so that end is filled in from the germline J gene. The V gene's germline CDR1 is SNHLY and CDR2 FYNNEI. This CDR3 has 13 residues. Trimming removed 7 bases at V and 2 bases at J, with 9 bases between.

Frequency places this clone as medium-sized. The read ends 3 residues shy of where the CDR3 ends; the end is completed using the germline J gene. V is TRBV14 and J is TRBJ2-7; the D gene is possibly TRBD1 (6 bases). This CDR3 comprises 15 residues. Germline CDR1 reads SGHDN; CDR2 reads FVKESK. Trimming took 3 bases from V and 3 from J, leaving 15 bases between them. The CDR3 here is CASSQEWGTSYEQYF. The covered CDR3 bases are TGTGCCAGCAGCCAGGAGTGGGGGACAAGCTACGAG.

As to this clone: The observed sequence ends 3 residues before the CDR3 terminus, with the missing tail filled in from the germline J gene. V gene TRBV18 combines with J gene TRBJ2-1, with 8 bases fitting TRBD1. Germline loops: CDR1 KGHSH, CDR2 LQKENI. Trimming took 0 bases from V and 5 from J; bases not matched to a gene: 6. The length of the CDR3 is 16 residues. The CDR3 bases that were read are TGTGCCAGCTCACCACCCACGCACAGGGGGGACAATGAG. Its protein product is CASSPPTHRGDNE. The entire CDR3 is CASSPPTHRGDNEQFF.

A word on this clone: The read falls 3 residues short of the CDR3 end, and the missing part is taken from the germline J gene. The chain uses TRBV4-1 and TRBJ1-1; D unclear. Germline loops: CDR1 MGHRA, CDR2 YSYEKL. This CDR3 spans 15 amino acids. V lost 1 base, J lost 1 base, and 10 bases lay in between. The sequenced CDR3 bases are TGCGCCAGCAGCCAAGTGATAGTTAGGAACACTGAA. Translating gives CASSQVIVRNTE. The full-length CDR3 reads as CASSQVIVRNTEAFF.

With respect to this clone: The missing CDR3 end, 3 residues past where the read stops, is filled in from the germline J gene. The rearrangement links TRBV7-6 to TRBJ1-6, with D possibly TRBD1 on 5 matching bases. The V gene's germline CDR1 is SGHVS and CDR2 FNYEAQ. This CDR3 spans 16 amino acids. Trimming stripped 5 bases from V and 6 bases from J, with 17 bases between. The DNA read from the CDR3 is TGTGCCAGCAGCCCTCGGCCCGGACATTTTAATTCACCC. Translated, it gives CASSPRPGHFNSP. The full CDR3 protein is CASSPRPGHFNSPLHF.

This clone is deemed medium-sized (0.01 to 0.1%) by its frequency. The sequence runs out 3 residues before the end of the CDR3; the remainder is reconstructed from the germline J gene. The V call is TRBV6-1, the J call TRBJ2-3; D is perhaps TRBD1 (5 bases). The CDR3 consists of 16 residues. From germline, CDR1 is MNHNS and CDR2 SASEGT. Trimming left V 1 base short and J 2 bases short, with 13 bases between. The CDR3 region is CASSEGLGQFTDTQYF. The sequenced part of the CDR3 DNA is TGTGCCAGCAGTGAAGGGTTAGGACAATTCACAGATACG.

With respect to this clone: The read terminates 3 residues ahead of where the CDR3 ends, so the germline J gene completes it. This chain joins TRBV6-2 or TRBV6-3 and TRBJ2-5; 16 bases align to TRBD2. The trim removed 8 bases at V and 3 bases at J, leaving 3 bases unmatched. CDR1 is MNHEY and CDR2 is SVGEGT in the germline V gene. The CDR3 spans 15 residues. CDR3 residues: CASDGTSGREETQYF. The sequenced CDR3 bases are TGTGCCAGCGATGGGACTAGCGGGAGGGAAGAGACC.

Regarding this clone: The junction shows a germline mismatch at one end, possibly a read error. The missing CDR3 end, 3 residues past where the read stops, is filled in from the germline J gene. The V gene is TRBV4-2, the J gene TRBJ2-2; tentatively, D is TRBD2 (6 bases). Per the germline V gene, CDR1 is LGHNA and CDR2 is YNFKEQ. CDR3 length: 17 amino acids. Incomplete CDR3 DNA: TGCGCCAGCAGCCCCCTGGGGGGACTGGGGAACACCGGGGAG. Amino acid sequence: CASSPLGGLGNTGE. The CDR3 in full is CASSPLGGLGNTGELFF.

The CDR3 reads CASSLGLAGAHEQFF. Incomplete CDR3 DNA: TGTGCCAGCAGCTTGGGGCTAGCGGGGGCCCATGAG. This sequence joins TRBV5-5 and TRBJ2-1; TRBD2 aligns across 10 bases. Read data end 3 residues before the CDR3 end; the end is taken from the germline J gene. The CDR3 is 15 residues long. V was pared by 0 bases and J by 8 bases, with 5 bases of the junction left unmatched. Germline assignment: CDR1 SGHKS and CDR2 YYEKEE (reference sequence).

Considering frequency, this clone is medium-sized. The observed sequence ends 3 residues before the CDR3 terminus, with the missing tail filled in from the germline J gene. This chain uses TRBV5-4 with TRBJ2-7; 11 bases are shared with TRBD2. The germline CDR1 and CDR2 sequences are SGHNT and YYREEE (reference sequence). The CDR3 spans 15 residues. After removal of 3 bases from V and 3 bases from J, the junction contained 5 bases not matched to a gene. CDR3: CASSYPSGGIYEQYF. Incomplete CDR3 DNA: TGTGCCAGCAGCTACCCTAGCGGGGGGATCTACGAG.

By frequency, this clone is medium-sized (0.01 to 0.1%). The CDR3 is cut off 3 residues early in the read; its end comes from the germline J gene. The genes are TRBV6-7 and TRBJ1-2, with 8 positions matching TRBD1. TRBV6-7 is an ORF for which the function is uncertain. The CDR3 runs 17 residues. The sequenced part of the CDR3 DNA is TGTGCCAGCAGCTGGACAGGGCCCCTTGGGAGAGCAAGCGGC. Translated: CASSWTGPLGRASG. The whole CDR3 protein is CASSWTGPLGRASGYTF.

Details on this clone: Sequencing ends 3 residues short of the CDR3 end; the germline J gene provides the rest. The chain combines TRBV11-3 with TRBJ2-7; D might be TRBD2 (7 bases). The CDR3 totals 12 residues. Trimming removed 4 bases from V and 6 bases from J, with 10 bases in between. Germline CDR1 is SGHNT and CDR2 is YENEEA. CDR3 protein: CASSSGGPEQYF. Incomplete CDR3 DNA: TGTGCCAGCAGCTCGGGGGGCCCCGAG.

As to this clone: The read comes to an end 3 residues before the CDR3 does, leaving the germline J gene to fill in the end. The V call is TRBV11-2, the J call TRBJ2-7; tentative D call: TRBD1 (6 bases). Trimming left V 2 bases short and J 2 bases short, with 7 bases between. The CDR3 covers 13 residues. Germline assignment: CDR1 SGHAT and CDR2 FQNNGV. Partial CDR3 DNA: TGTGCCAGCAGCTTACAGGGGACCTACGAG. This sequence encodes CASSLQGTYE. The full CDR3 is CASSLQGTYEQYF.

Frequency places this clone as medium-sized. The DNA ends 3 residues before the CDR3 does, and the rest of the CDR3 is filled in from the germline J gene. V gene TRBV7-9 combines with J gene TRBJ2-1, with TRBD1 matching 9 bases. The trim removed 5 bases at V and 7 bases at J, leaving 6 bases unmatched. The germline CDR1 and CDR2 sequences are SEHNR and FQNEAQ (reference sequence). This CDR3 contains 14 residues. The CDR3: CASSGGQGVNEQFF. CDR3 DNA, as far as it was read: TGTGCCAGCAGCGGGGGACAGGGTGTAAATGAG.

With respect to this clone: A junction end diverges from the germline sequence, so it may reflect a read error. With the read ending 3 residues before the CDR3 end, the germline J gene is used to fill in that end. V is TRBV4-2 and J is TRBJ2-3; 9 bases align to TRBD2. The CDR3 length is 17 residues. CDR1 is LGHNA and CDR2 is YNFKEQ in the germline V gene. The DNA read from the CDR3 is TGCGCCAGCAGCCAAGAGCGGGCGGGAGGGTGGGCAGATACG. Residues: CASSQERAGGWADT. The entire CDR3 protein is CASSQERAGGWADTQYF.

Concerning this clone itself: The read halts 3 residues ahead of the CDR3 end, with the missing end drawn from the germline J gene. The rearrangement joins TRBV20-1 to TRBJ1-1, with D tentatively TRBD1 (5 bases). The V and J ends lost 4 bases and 0 bases respectively, with 12 bases between them. The CDR3 loop spans 14 amino acids. Germline assignment: CDR1 DFQATT and CDR2 SNEGSKA (reference sequence). The part of the CDR3 DNA that was read is TGCAGTGCTACCGAGGAGGGGCTGAACACTGAA. Its protein is CSATEEGLNTE. The CDR3, in full, reads CSATEEGLNTEAFF.

This clone is medium-sized by frequency. The read finishes 3 residues shy of the CDR3 end, and the germline J gene is used to complete it. V usage is TRBV7-7 and J usage is TRBJ2-7; 11 bases agree with TRBD1. This CDR3 is 14 amino acids long. Looked up from germline, CDR1 is SSHAT and CDR2 is FNYEAQ (reference sequence). J lost 3 bases, V lost 3 bases, and 1 base had no gene match. CDR3 amino acids: CASSLGQGVYEQYF. Incomplete CDR3 DNA: TGTGCCAGCAGCTTGGGACAGGGGGTCTACGAG.

Remarks on this clone: Sequencing ends 3 residues short of the CDR3 end; the germline J gene provides the rest. The V call is TRBV7-6, the J call TRBJ2-3, with 7 bases matching TRBD1. CDR1 SGHVS and CDR2 FNYEAQ come from the germline V gene. V shed 5 bases, J shed 8 bases, and the junction held 13 bases outside the gene matches. This CDR3 spans 15 amino acids. CDR3 DNA (partial): TGTGCCAGCAGCCGGTATTACACAGGGGCAGGTACG. Amino acid sequence: CASSRYYTGAGT. The complete CDR3 reads CASSRYYTGAGTQYF. Supplemented by reference TRBV7-6 and TRBJ2-3, the full variable domain reads GAGVSQSPRYKVTKRGQDVALRCDPISGHVSLYWYRQALGQGPEFLTYFNYEAQQDKSGLPNDRFSAERPEGSISTLTIQRTEQRDSAMYRCASSRYYTGAGTQYFGPGTRLTVL.

For this clone: The DNA ends 3 residues before the CDR3 does, and the rest of the CDR3 is filled in from the germline J gene. The genes are TRBV7-9 and TRBJ1-2; 7 bases line up with TRBD1. J was trimmed by 4 bases and V by 5 bases; bases with no gene match: 7. The germline CDR1 and CDR2 sequences are SEHNR and FQNEAQ (reference sequence). CDR3 length equals 14 residues. The CDR3 is CASSPGGRAYGYTF. The part of the CDR3 DNA that was read is TGTGCCAGCAGCCCAGGGGGGAGGGCCTATGGC.

By frequency, this clone is large. The read stops 3 residues short of the end of the CDR3; the missing end is completed from the germline J gene. The gene calls are TRBV7-9 and TRBJ1-1; the match to TRBD1 covers 9 bases. Looked up from germline, CDR1 is SEHNR and CDR2 is FQNEAQ (reference sequence). The ends lost 4 bases at V and 4 bases at J; junction bases unmatched: 7. This CDR3 is built from 15 residues. The part of the CDR3 DNA that was read is TGTGCCAGCAGCTCTAAGGGACAGGGTGGCACTGAA. Protein product: CASSSKGQGGTE. The entire CDR3 reads CASSSKGQGGTEAFF.

As concerns this clone: The sequenced fragment ends 3 residues before the CDR3 boundary, so the rest is inferred from the germline J gene. The rearrangement joins TRBV13 to TRBJ2-3; no reliable D call. The CDR3 runs 12 residues. V lost 5 bases and J lost 4, with 7 bases in between. In germline, CDR1 is PRHDT, CDR2 FYEKMQ (reference sequence). Partial CDR3 DNA: TGTGCCAGCAGCCTACCGGCAGATACG. As protein: CASSLPADT. The whole CDR3 sequence reads CASSLPADTQYF.

CDR3 bases read: TGCAGTGCTAGAGATCGGACAGGCACTATTAAAAAA. Protein product: CSARDRTGTIKK. The entire CDR3 protein is CSARDRTGTIKKLFF. This sequence joins TRBV20-1 and TRBJ1-4, with 7 bases fitting TRBD1. The read gets to within 3 residues of the CDR3 end, and the germline J gene fills in the rest. Germline V gives CDR1 DFQATT, CDR2 SNEGSKA (reference sequence). The CDR3 loop spans 15 amino acids. The ends lost 0 bases at V and 9 bases at J; junction bases unmatched: 10.

This clone is deemed medium-sized (0.01 to 0.1%) by its frequency. The read terminates 3 residues ahead of where the CDR3 ends, so the germline J gene completes it. This chain joins TRBV7-2 and TRBJ1-4, with D unclear. The CDR3 extends over 15 amino acids. V lost 1 base and J lost 2, with 8 bases in between. CDR1 is SGHTA, CDR2 FQGNSA, per germline. CDR3 DNA (partial): TGTGCCAGCAGCTTAGGCGTGGTTACTAATGAAAAA. Translating it yields CASSLGVVTNEK. The full CDR3 protein is CASSLGVVTNEKLFF.

Its frequency marks this clone as medium-sized. This CDR3 is CASSFRLVQGQEKLFF. The CDR3 bases that were read are TGTGCCAGCAGTTTTCGGTTAGTACAGGGACAAGAAAAA. The chain has TRBV12-3 or TRBV12-4 and TRBJ1-4, with a weak D call TRBD1 (6 bases). Read coverage stops 3 residues before the CDR3 terminus; the germline J gene supplies the remainder. V was cut by 3 bases and J by 8 bases, with 19 bases left in between. The CDR3 length is 16 residues.

Turning to this clone: The read halts 3 residues ahead of the CDR3 end, with the missing end drawn from the germline J gene. J is TRBJ2-7 and V is TRBV5-1; tentatively, D is TRBD1 or TRBD2 (6 bases each). V shed 0 bases and J shed 3 bases, with 10 bases lying between them. The CDR3 loop spans 14 amino acids. Germline CDR1 SGHRS, CDR2 YFSETQ. CDR3 protein: CASSLVQGGYEQYF. The DNA read from the CDR3 is TGCGCCAGCAGCTTGGTACAGGGAGGCTACGAG.

With regard to this clone: The CDR3 extends 3 residues past the end of the read, so its final part is completed from the germline J gene. The J gene is TRBJ2-3, the V gene TRBV19; D ambiguous. V lost 7 bases and J 2 bases, leaving 7 bases between the germline ends. This CDR3 region has 12 residues. Germline CDR1 reads LNHDA; CDR2 reads SQIVND (reference sequence). This chain's CDR3 is CASKAATDTQYF. CDR3 DNA, as far as it was read: TGTGCCAGTAAGGCGGCCACAGATACG.

This clone is labeled medium-sized based on frequency. The read halts 3 residues ahead of the CDR3 end, with the missing end drawn from the germline J gene. V is TRBV5-4 and J is TRBJ2-7; 7 nucleotides agree with TRBD2. Germline values: CDR1 SGHNT, CDR2 YYREEE (reference sequence). The CDR3 sequence is 12 residues long. Losses at the gene ends were 0 bases for V and 6 bases for J; bases not matched to a gene: 0. The CDR3 DNA, read in part, is TGTGCCAGCAGCTTGGGGACTAGCGAG. Its translation: CASSLGTSE. The complete CDR3 protein is CASSLGTSEQYF.

Notes on this clone: Coverage ceases 3 residues before the CDR3 finishes, and the germline J gene fills in the end. V gene TRBV2 combines with J gene TRBJ2-7, with TRBD1 matching over 7 bases. This CDR3 has 15 residues. Germline V CDR1 and CDR2: SNHLY, FYNNEI. J was trimmed by 0 bases and V by 7 bases; bases with no gene match: 9. The CDR3 sequence: CASKFLTGSSYEQYF. The CDR3 bases that were read are TGTGCCAGCAAATTTTTGACAGGGAGCTCCTACGAG. The full variable domain, with the rest looked up from reference TRBV2 and TRBJ2-7, is EPEVTQTPSHQVTQMGQEVILRCVPISNHLYFYWYRQILGQKVEFLVSFYNNEISEKSEIFDDQFSVERPDGSNFTLKIRSTKLEDSAMYFCASKFLTGSSYEQYFGPGTRLTVT.

As regards this clone: The CDR3 end is not reached by the read, which stops 3 residues before it; the germline J gene fills it in. The genes are TRBV7-6 and TRBJ2-2; no clear D. The V end was cut by 5 bases, the J end by 5 bases, with 6 bases between. Germline V CDR1 and CDR2: SGHVS, FNYEAQ. CDR3 length equals 12 residues. The CDR3 region is CASSPRTGELFF. The DNA read from the CDR3 is TGTGCCAGCAGCCCCCGTACCGGGGAG.

Points on this clone: The DNA ends 3 residues before the CDR3 does, and the rest of the CDR3 is filled in from the germline J gene. This chain uses TRBV12-3 or TRBV12-4 with TRBJ2-3; tentatively, D is TRBD2 (7 bases). The CDR3 consists of 14 residues. Between the trimmed V and J ends, which lost 7 bases and 3 bases, there was a span of 14 bases. The CDR3 loop is CASTWGGLTDTQYF. Partial CDR3 DNA: TGTGCCAGCACGTGGGGGGGCCTGACAGATACG.

Frequency places this clone as large. The CDR3 is cut off 3 residues early in the read; its end comes from the germline J gene. The rearrangement links TRBV19 to TRBJ2-3; a weak D match, TRBD1 (5 bases). Germline lookup yields CDR1 LNHDA and CDR2 SQIVND (reference sequence). This CDR3 is built from 15 residues. The V end was cut by 10 bases, the J end by 1 base, with 18 bases between. CDR3: CATSVKGRGTDTQYF. The part of the CDR3 DNA that was read is TGTGCCACCTCCGTTAAGGGCAGGGGCACAGATACG.

As for this clone: The read terminates 3 residues before the CDR3 end, so the remaining end is supplied by the germline J gene. The J gene is TRBJ1-5, the V gene TRBV12-3 or TRBV12-4; D may be TRBD1 (6 bases). The CDR3 spans 14 residues. The V end was cut by 1 base, the J end by 7 bases, with 11 bases between. CDR3 sequence: CASSLVQGSQPQHF. The part of the CDR3 DNA that was read is TGTGCCAGCAGTTTAGTGCAGGGGTCCCAGCCC.